The 11 T cell receptor beta chains presented below share a single source sample, sequenced in a study of T cells in Graves' hyperthyroidism and ophthalmopathy. Researchers amplified the TCR beta CDR3 regions from RNA transcripts. The HTBI primer set drove a first-round RT-PCR of the TCR CDR3. TCRdb fed the multiplex PCR reads into MiXCR, producing one record per CDR3 protein. The sample has some 720,000 distinct CDR3 sequences, roughly 15% seen once; the top ten hold under 10%. Sequencing used blood. The source of these receptors is a man younger than 35 with Graves' hyperthyroidism.

This clonotype was seen once. The chain is built from TRBV6-4 and TRBJ2-7, with TRBD2 matching 8 bases. The V segment lost 4 bases and the J segment 4 bases; nucleotides outside the gene matches: 21. The CDR3 extends over 19 amino acids. Germline-derived CDR1 and CDR2 are MRHNA and SNTAGT. The CDR3 reads CASSVLRVDSGTIKYEQYF. CDR3 DNA: TGTGCCAGCAGTGTCCTGAGAGTCGATAGCGGGACGATTAAATACGAGCAGTACTTC.

This clonotype has a count of ten or more. The chain employs TRBV12-3 or TRBV12-4 and TRBJ2-3; TRBD2 aligns across 7 bases. The CDR3 runs 14 residues. Trimming cost V 6 bases and J 0 bases; bases outside gene matches: 3. DNA for the CDR3: TGTGCCAGCAGATCTAGCGGAAGCACAGATACGCAGTATTTT. Translation gives CASRSSGSTDTQYF.

This clonotype was found many times. The chain recombines TRBV27 with TRBJ1-1, with no clear D. Germline V CDR1 and CDR2: MNHEY, SMNVEV (reference sequence). V lost 4 bases and J 8 bases, leaving 11 bases between the germline ends. The CDR3 consists of 12 residues. CDR3 nucleotides: TGTGCCAGCAGTTCTATGCAGGAGGAAGCTTTCTTT. This encodes CASSSMQEEAFF.

The table lists this clonotype with many counts. V usage is TRBV6-1 and J usage is TRBJ1-2; tentative D call: TRBD1 (5 bases). Between the trimmed V and J ends, which lost 0 bases and 4 bases, there was a span of 6 bases. The germline CDR1 and CDR2 sequences are MNHNS and SASEGT. This CDR3 has 13 residues. The CDR3: CASSEAGGYGYTF. In DNA form, the CDR3 reads TGTGCCAGCAGTGAAGCCGGGGGCTATGGCTACACCTTC.

Ten or more counts support this clonotype. V and J are TRBV6-1 and TRBJ2-1; D is possibly TRBD2 (5 bases). The V and J ends lost 2 bases and 8 bases respectively, with 25 bases between them. This CDR3 has 18 residues. Germline loops: CDR1 MNHNS, CDR2 SASEGT. CDR3 protein: CASSELGLSSLGGDEQFF. The CDR3 nucleotides read TGTGCCAGCAGTGAACTAGGACTCAGTTCCCTTGGTGGGGATGAGCAGTTCTTC.

This clonotype was counted a few times. This chain uses TRBV6-1 with TRBJ1-1; 7 bases fit TRBD1. The CDR3 consists of 15 residues. V trimming: 3 bases; J trimming: 3 bases; junction bases outside the gene matches: 7. The germline gives CDR1 MNHNS, CDR2 SASEGT. The CDR3 reads CASSDPRGGYTEAFF. DNA for the CDR3: TGTGCCAGCAGTGATCCCAGGGGGGGTTACACTGAAGCTTTCTTT.

In its sample, this clonotype was seen a few times. The chain employs TRBV6-1 and TRBJ1-4; D might be TRBD1 (6 bases). The CDR3 runs 15 residues. The V end was cut by 4 bases, the J end by 3 bases, with 12 bases between. The V gene's germline CDR1 is MNHNS and CDR2 SASEGT. DNA of the CDR3: TGTGCCAGCAGTGTAACAGGGCCAGCTAATGAAAAACTGTTTTTT. Its translation: CASSVTGPANEKLFF.

As DNA, the CDR3 is TGTGCCAGCAGTTACGACGGTTCAGTCCGCTACACCTTC. Its protein is CASSYDGSVRYTF. V is TRBV6-5 and J is TRBJ1-2, with no clear D. This CDR3 region has 13 residues. Germline CDR1 MNHEY, CDR2 SVGAGI. V lost 2 bases, J lost 9 bases, and 13 bases lay in between.

The gene calls are TRBV28 and TRBJ1-1; D gene unclear. The CDR3 runs 12 residues. The V and J ends lost 3 bases and 8 bases respectively, with 10 bases between them. Germline V gene sequence: CDR1 MDHEN, CDR2 SYDVKM. As DNA, the CDR3 is TGTGCCAGCAGTTTCACGGGAATCGAAGCTTTCTTT. The encoded protein is CASSFTGIEAFF.

The sample holds many counts of this clonotype. This chain joins TRBV7-8 and TRBJ2-7; D may correspond to TRBD1 or TRBD2 (5 bases each). The germline V gene has CDR1 SGHVS and CDR2 FQNEAQ. The CDR3 contains 17 residues. The V end was cut by 1 base, the J end by 3 bases, with 19 bases between. CDR3 in DNA: TGTGCCAGCAGCTTAGTGTCGGGGCGGGTCCGACGCTACGAGCAGTACTTC. It encodes CASSLVSGRVRRYEQYF.

The chain's CDR3 is CASSLAGTSSGANVLTF. The CDR3 DNA is TGTGCCAGCAGCTTAGCTGGGACTTCCTCTGGGGCCAACGTCCTGACTTTC. The V call is TRBV7-9, the J call TRBJ2-6; possibly TRBD2 for D (6 bases). Germline V CDR1 and CDR2: SEHNR, FQNEAQ (reference sequence). Trimming removed 0 bases from V and 0 bases from J, with 9 bases in between. This CDR3 spans 17 amino acids.